The subject of this entry is one TCR beta chain. This record belongs to a study of blood T cell repertoires in COVID-19. Study-wide background: Both acute and convalescent COVID-19 samples were obtained from the United States, Italy and Spain. PBMCs, B-cell-depleted T cells, or T cells were the source of the cDNA or gDNA that made up the material.

Assay: immunoSEQ multiplex PCR; the TCRdb copy retains only in-frame clones and omits some. The sample comprises some 150,000 clones, roughly 80% of which are singletons, and around 5% rests with the top ten. The Seattle patients joined while their infection was active and were tracked longitudinally afterward. The CDR3 length is 14 residues. CDR1 is LGHDT, CDR2 YNNKEL, per germline (reference sequence). With V trimmed by 1 base and J by 7 bases, 4 bases remained unmatched. Sequenced: peripheral blood. The V call is TRBV3-1 (or the pseudogene TRBV3-2), the J call TRBJ2-1, with 7 positions matching TRBD1. The clonotype was recovered from a woman between 70 and 85 years old with COVID-19, enrolled during active disease. The DNA of the CDR3 is TGTGCCAGCAGCCAAGGGACAGGAAGGAATGAGCAGTTCTTC. It translates to CASSQGTGRNEQFF.